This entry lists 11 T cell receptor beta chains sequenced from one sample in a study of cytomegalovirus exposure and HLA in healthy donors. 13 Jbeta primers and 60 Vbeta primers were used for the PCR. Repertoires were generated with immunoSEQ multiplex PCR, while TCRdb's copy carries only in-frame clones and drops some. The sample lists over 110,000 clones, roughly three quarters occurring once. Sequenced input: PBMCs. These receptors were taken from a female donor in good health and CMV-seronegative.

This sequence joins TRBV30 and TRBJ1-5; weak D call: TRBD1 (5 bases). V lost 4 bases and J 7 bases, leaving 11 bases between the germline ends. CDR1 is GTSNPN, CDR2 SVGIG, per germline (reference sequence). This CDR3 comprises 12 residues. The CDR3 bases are TGTGCCTGGAACCTTGGGGGGCAGCCCCAGCATTTT. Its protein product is CAWNLGGQPQHF.

The CDR3 sequence is CASSGAWTENTEAFF. DNA of the CDR3: TGTGCCAGTAGTGGGGCCTGGACAGAAAACACTGAAGCTTTCTTT. V is TRBV19 and J is TRBJ1-1, with a possible D match to TRBD1 (6 bases). From germline, CDR1 is LNHDA and CDR2 SQIVND (reference sequence). The CDR3 extends over 15 amino acids. Trimming stripped 5 bases from V and 2 bases from J, with 15 bases between.

The DNA of the CDR3 is TGTGCCAGCAGCCAAGTAAATACGGAGGGGACTGAAGCTTTCTTT. Translating it yields CASSQVNTEGTEAFF. The rearrangement uses TRBV4-2 and TRBJ1-1, with TRBD1 as a possible D gene (5 bases). Germline assignment: CDR1 LGHNA and CDR2 YNFKEQ. The CDR3 sequence is 15 residues long. Trimming removed 1 base from V and 5 bases from J, with 14 bases in between.

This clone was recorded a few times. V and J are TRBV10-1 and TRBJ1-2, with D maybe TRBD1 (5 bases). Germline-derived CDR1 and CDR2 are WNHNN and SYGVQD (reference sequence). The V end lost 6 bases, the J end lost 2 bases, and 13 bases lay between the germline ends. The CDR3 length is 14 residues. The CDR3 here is CASRRGYRNYGYTF. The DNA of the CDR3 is TGCGCCAGCAGGCGGGGGTACCGCAACTATGGCTACACCTTC.

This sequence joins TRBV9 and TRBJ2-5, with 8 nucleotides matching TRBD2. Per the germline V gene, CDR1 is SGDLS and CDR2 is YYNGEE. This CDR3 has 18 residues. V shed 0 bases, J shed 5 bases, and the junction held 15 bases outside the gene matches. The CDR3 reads CASSVGLRGGSIGETQYF. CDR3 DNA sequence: TGTGCCAGCAGCGTAGGGCTCCGGGGGGGCAGTATCGGCGAGACCCAGTACTTC.

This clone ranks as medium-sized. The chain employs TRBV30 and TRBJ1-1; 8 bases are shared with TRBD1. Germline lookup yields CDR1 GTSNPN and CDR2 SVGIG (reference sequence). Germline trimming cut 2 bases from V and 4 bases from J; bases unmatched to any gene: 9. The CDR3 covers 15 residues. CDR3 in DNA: TGTGCCTGGAGTCGTTCCACAGGGGGTGGCACTGAAGCTTTCTTT. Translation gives CAWSRSTGGGTEAFF.

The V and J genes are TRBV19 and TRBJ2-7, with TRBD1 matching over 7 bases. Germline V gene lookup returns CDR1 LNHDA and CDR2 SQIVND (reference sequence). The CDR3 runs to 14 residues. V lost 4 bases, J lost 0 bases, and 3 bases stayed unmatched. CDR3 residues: CASSNPGGSYEQYF. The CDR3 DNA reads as TGTGCCAGTAGTAACCCAGGGGGCTCCTACGAGCAGTACTTC.

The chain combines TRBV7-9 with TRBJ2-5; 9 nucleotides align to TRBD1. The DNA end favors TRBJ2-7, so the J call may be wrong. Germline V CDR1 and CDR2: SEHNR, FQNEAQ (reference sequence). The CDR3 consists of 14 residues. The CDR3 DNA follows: TGTGCCAGCAGCTTCCCGGGACAGGGCTACGAGCAGTACTTC. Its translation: CASSFPGQGYEQYF.

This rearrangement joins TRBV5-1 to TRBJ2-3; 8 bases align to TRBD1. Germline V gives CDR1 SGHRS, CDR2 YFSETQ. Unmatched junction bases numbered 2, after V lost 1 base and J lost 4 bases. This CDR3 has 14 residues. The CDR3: CASSLSGGPDTQYF. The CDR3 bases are TGCGCCAGCAGCTTGTCAGGGGGCCCAGATACGCAGTATTTT.

The CDR3 here is CAIRGGLGANEKLFF. CDR3 DNA sequence: TGTGCCATCAGGGGCGGCTTAGGGGCTAATGAAAAACTGTTTTTT. The chain couples TRBV10-3 to TRBJ1-4; D possibly corresponds to TRBD1 (5 bases). Germline V gives CDR1 ENHRY, CDR2 SYGVKD. The V end lost 6 bases, the J end lost 3 bases, and 14 bases lay between the germline ends. The CDR3 extends over 15 amino acids.

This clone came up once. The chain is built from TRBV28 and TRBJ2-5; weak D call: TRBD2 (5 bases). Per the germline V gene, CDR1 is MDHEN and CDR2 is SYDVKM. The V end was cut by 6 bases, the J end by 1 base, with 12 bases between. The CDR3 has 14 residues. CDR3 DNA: TGTGCCAGCAGCCCCCTAGCAGCCCAAGAGACCCAGTACTTC. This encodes CASSPLAAQETQYF.